What follows are 15 T cell receptor beta chains derived from one specimen sequenced in a study of T cell changes during pregnancy in multiple sclerosis. The table came from immunoSEQ multiplex PCR; TCRdb's copy has only in-frame clones and leaves some out. The data show some 38,000 clones, with about 90% seen just once and about 0.6% held by the top ten. The sequences come from CD4+ T cells from peripheral blood mononuclear cells, collected in the second trimester of pregnancy. The receptors come from a female donor with multiple sclerosis, enrolled in a pregnancy study.

This clone was recorded only once. Other DNA sequences in this specimen translate into the identical CDR3. V is TRBV9 and J is TRBJ2-1, with 8 nucleotides matching TRBD2. This CDR3 region has 15 residues. Germline V lookup: CDR1 SGDLS, CDR2 YYNGEE. Germline trimming cut 2 bases from V and 4 bases from J; bases unmatched to any gene: 5. CDR3 nucleotides: TGTGCCAGCAGCGTTGACGGGAGGGGTTACAATGAGCAGTTCTTC. Amino acids: CASSVDGRGYNEQFF.

V is TRBV28 and J is TRBJ1-5; 8 bases fit TRBD1. J lost 4 bases, V lost 7 bases, and 9 bases had no gene match. The CDR3 sequence is 15 residues long. Germline assignment: CDR1 MDHEN and CDR2 SYDVKM. DNA for the CDR3: TGTGCCAGCACCTCGCCCGGGACAGGTAATCAGCCCCAGCATTTT. Amino acids: CASTSPGTGNQPQHF. Using reference TRBV28 and TRBJ1-5 for the parts outside the CDR3, the full variable domain is DVKVTQSSRYLVKRTGEKVFLECVQDMDHENMFWYRQDPGLGLRLIYFSYDVKMKEKGDIPEGYSVSREKKERFSLILESASTNQTSMYLCASTSPGTGNQPQHFGDGTRLSIL.

The chain uses TRBV4-3 and TRBJ2-5; D uncertain. Deletions cut 1 base from V and 1 base from J, with 13 bases between. CDR1 is LGHNA and CDR2 is YSLEER in the germline V gene. CDR3 size: 16 residues. The CDR3 region has the DNA TGCGCCAGCAGCCAAGGCCCGGCCACAGCCCAAGAGACCCAGTACTTC. This translates into CASSQGPATAQETQYF.

CDR3: CASSQGQGVSYTF. DNA for the CDR3: TGTGCCAGCAGTCAGGGACAGGGGGTGAGCTACACCTTC. The gene calls are TRBV7-6 and TRBJ1-2, with 11 bases aligning to TRBD1. V shed 6 bases and J 9 bases; nucleotides not matched to a gene: 6. Germline V gives CDR1 SGHVS, CDR2 FNYEAQ. This CDR3 contains 13 residues.

The chain uses TRBV5-1 and TRBJ2-5, with TRBD2 matching 7 bases. This CDR3 region has 15 residues. CDR1 is SGHRS and CDR2 is YFSETQ in the germline V gene. V was clipped by 4 bases and J by 2 bases; unmatched bases: 8. DNA for the CDR3: TGCGCCAGCAGCCCGCGGACTAGTGAACAAGAGACCCAGTACTTC. Amino acid sequence: CASSPRTSEQETQYF.

The V call is TRBV28, the J call TRBJ2-1, with D perhaps matching TRBD2 (5 bases). Germline V CDR1 and CDR2: MDHEN, SYDVKM. The CDR3 length is 14 residues. V was shortened by 2 bases and J by 0 bases, with 5 bases between the two germline ends. The DNA for the CDR3 is TGTGCCAGCAGTTTAGGAGGCTCCTACAATGAGCAGTTCTTC. This codes for CASSLGGSYNEQFF.

The chain combines TRBV18 with TRBJ2-7; perhaps TRBD2 as D (5 bases). CDR3 length: 13 amino acids. CDR1 and CDR2 (germline): KGHSH, LQKENI. Trimming left V 5 bases short and J 4 bases short, with 12 bases between. The CDR3 region has the DNA TGTGCCAGCTCATCCCGGGAAGGGTACGAGCAGTACTTC. Its protein is CASSSREGYEQYF.

The table lists this clone with a count of one. The chain employs TRBV6-1 and TRBJ2-1; 8 bases line up with TRBD1. Germline loops: CDR1 MNHNS, CDR2 SASEGT. There are 13 residues in the CDR3. Trimming at V came to 7 bases and at J to 5 bases, leaving 4 bases not matched to a gene. Written as DNA, the CDR3 is TGTGCCAGCAAGATACAGGGGGACAATGAGCAGTTCTTC. This encodes CASKIQGDNEQFF.

The rearrangement uses TRBV27 and TRBJ2-7; D unresolved. The germline V and J ends were trimmed by 2 bases and 6 bases, with 11 bases remaining between them. This CDR3 has 13 amino acids. CDR1 is MNHEY and CDR2 is SMNVEV in the germline V gene (reference sequence). The CDR3 DNA reads TGTGCCAGCAGTTTAAACGAGCGAGGCGAGCAGTACTTC. This translates into CASSLNERGEQYF.

J is TRBJ1-2 and V is TRBV7-2, with D perhaps matching TRBD1 (5 bases). The CDR3 is made up of 14 amino acids. V lost 3 bases, J lost 5 bases, and 13 bases lay in between. In germline, CDR1 is SGHTA, CDR2 FQGNSA. The CDR3 DNA is TGTGCCAGCAGCTTCGACCCGCAGGGTTATGGCTACACCTTC. Residues: CASSFDPQGYGYTF. Based on the CDR3 plus reference TRBV7-2 and TRBJ1-2, the full variable domain is GAGVSQSPSNKVTEKGKDVELRCDPISGHTALYWYRQSLGQGLEFLIYFQGNSAPDKSGLPSDRFSAERTGGSVSTLTIQRTQQEDSAVYLCASSFDPQGYGYTFGSGTRLTVV.

Worth noting for this clone: One end of the junction is discordant with germline, which a read error may explain. The chain links TRBV4-1 to TRBJ2-7; 9 nucleotides agree with TRBD2. There are 14 residues in the CDR3. The V gene's germline CDR1 is MGHRA and CDR2 YSYEKL. This chain's CDR3 is CASRQAGGSYEQYF. The CDR3 bases are TGCGCCAGCAGACAAGCGGGAGGTTCCTACGAGCAGTACTTC.

This chain joins TRBV25-1 and TRBJ2-7; 12 nucleotides agree with TRBD2. J lost 0 bases, V lost 4 bases, and 4 bases had no gene match. CDR1 is MGHDK and CDR2 is SYGVNS in the germline V gene. The CDR3 length is 16 residues. The CDR3 DNA reads TGTGCCAGCAGTGCCTGGACTAGCGGGAACTCCTACGAGCAGTACTTC. Residues: CASSAWTSGNSYEQYF.

This sequence joins TRBV2 and TRBJ1-4, with 7 nucleotides matching TRBD1. CDR1 SNHLY and CDR2 FYNNEI come from the germline V gene. CDR3 length: 16 residues. With 5 bases clipped from V and 2 bases from J, the junction kept 8 bases outside the gene matches. The CDR3 DNA reads TGTGCCAGCAGTAAGAACGGACAGGTGACTAATGAAAAACTGTTTTTT. It codes for CASSKNGQVTNEKLFF.

This clone was counted between two and nine times. CDR3 sequence (DNA): TGTGCCAGCAGCCAAGGGGGGGGCTATGGCTACACCTTC. Its protein product is CASSQGGGYGYTF. The chain joins TRBV6-1 to TRBJ1-2; possible D gene TRBD1, 6 bases. Germline CDR1 is MNHNS and CDR2 is SASEGT. V lost 6 bases, J lost 4 bases, and 12 bases lay in between. The CDR3 consists of 13 residues.

The V and J genes are TRBV19 and TRBJ2-7; D not resolved. From germline, CDR1 is LNHDA and CDR2 SQIVND (reference sequence). Trimming took 1 base from V and 5 from J, leaving 9 bases between them. The length of the CDR3 is 13 residues. CDR3 DNA sequence: TGTGCCAGTAGTATAGGCGCCAGCGACGAGCAGTACTTC. It codes for CASSIGASDEQYF.